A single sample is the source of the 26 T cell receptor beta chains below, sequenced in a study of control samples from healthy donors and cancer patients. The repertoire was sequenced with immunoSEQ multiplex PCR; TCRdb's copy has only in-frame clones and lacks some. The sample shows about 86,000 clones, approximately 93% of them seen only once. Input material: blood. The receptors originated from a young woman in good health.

Written as DNA, the CDR3 is TGCGCCAGCAGCTCTAGAACCGGGACGGCGGTTAGCGAGCAGTACTTC. It translates to CASSSRTGTAVSEQYF. The V gene is TRBV5-1, the J gene TRBJ2-7; D is possibly TRBD1 or TRBD2 (5 bases each). Per the germline V gene, CDR1 is SGHRS and CDR2 is YFSETQ. The V gene lost 3 bases and the J gene lost 6 bases, with 22 bases spanning the gap. The CDR3 contains 16 residues.

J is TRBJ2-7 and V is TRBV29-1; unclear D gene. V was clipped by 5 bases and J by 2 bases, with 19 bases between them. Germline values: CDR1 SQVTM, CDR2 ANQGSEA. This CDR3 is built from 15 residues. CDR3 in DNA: TGCAGCGTTACTATACTGGGAAAGGGAACCTACGAGCAGTACTTC. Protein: CSVTILGKGTYEQYF.

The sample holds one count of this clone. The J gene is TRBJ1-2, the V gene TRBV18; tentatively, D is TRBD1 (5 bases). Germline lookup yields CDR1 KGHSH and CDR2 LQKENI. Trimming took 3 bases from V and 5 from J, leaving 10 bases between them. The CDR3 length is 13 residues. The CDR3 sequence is CASSPGTEYGYTF. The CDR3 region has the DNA TGTGCCAGCTCACCCGGGACGGAATATGGCTACACCTTC.

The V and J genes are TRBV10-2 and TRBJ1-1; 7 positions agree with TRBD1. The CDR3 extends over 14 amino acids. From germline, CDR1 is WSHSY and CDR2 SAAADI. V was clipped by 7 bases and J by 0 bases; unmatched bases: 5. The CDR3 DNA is TGCGCCAGCAAGGCAGGGGGTATGAACACTGAAGCTTTCTTT. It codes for CASKAGGMNTEAFF.

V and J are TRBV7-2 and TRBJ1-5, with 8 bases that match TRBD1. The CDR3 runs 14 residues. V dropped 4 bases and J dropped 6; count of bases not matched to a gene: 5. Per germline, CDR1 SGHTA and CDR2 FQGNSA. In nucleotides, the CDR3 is TGTGCCAGCAGCTCCGGGGACAGGAGTCAGCCCCAGCATTTT. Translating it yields CASSSGDRSQPQHF.

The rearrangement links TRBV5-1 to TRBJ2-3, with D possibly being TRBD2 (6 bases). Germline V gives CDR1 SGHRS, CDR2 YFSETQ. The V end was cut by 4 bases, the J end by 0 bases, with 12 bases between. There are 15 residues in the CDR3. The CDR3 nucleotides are TGCGCCAGCAGCGGTGGTAGCGGTAGCACAGATACGCAGTATTTT. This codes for CASSGGSGSTDTQYF.

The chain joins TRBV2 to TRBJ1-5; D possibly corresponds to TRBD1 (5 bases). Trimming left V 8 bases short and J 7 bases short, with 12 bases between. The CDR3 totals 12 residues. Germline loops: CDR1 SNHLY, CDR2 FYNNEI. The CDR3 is CASQGSRQPQHF. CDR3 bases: TGTGCCAGCCAGGGATCAAGGCAGCCCCAGCATTTT.

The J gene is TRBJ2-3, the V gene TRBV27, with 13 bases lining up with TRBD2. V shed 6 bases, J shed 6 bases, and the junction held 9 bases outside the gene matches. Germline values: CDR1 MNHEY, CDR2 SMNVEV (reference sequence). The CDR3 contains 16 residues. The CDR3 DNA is TGTGCCAGCAGACAGACTAGCGGGGGGCGGGGTGATACGCAGTATTTT. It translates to CASRQTSGGRGDTQYF.

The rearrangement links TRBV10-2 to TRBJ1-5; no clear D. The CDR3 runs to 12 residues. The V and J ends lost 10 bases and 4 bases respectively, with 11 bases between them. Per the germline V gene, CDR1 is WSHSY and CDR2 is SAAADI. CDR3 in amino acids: CATQELNQPQHF. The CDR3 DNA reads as TGCGCCACCCAAGAGCTGAATCAGCCCCAGCATTTT.

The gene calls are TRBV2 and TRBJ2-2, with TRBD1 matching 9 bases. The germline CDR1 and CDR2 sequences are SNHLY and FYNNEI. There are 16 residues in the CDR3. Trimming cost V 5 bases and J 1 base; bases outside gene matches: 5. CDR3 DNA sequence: TGTGCCAGCAGTTCCGTGACAGGGGGGAACACCGGGGAGCTGTTTTTT. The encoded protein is CASSSVTGGNTGELFF.

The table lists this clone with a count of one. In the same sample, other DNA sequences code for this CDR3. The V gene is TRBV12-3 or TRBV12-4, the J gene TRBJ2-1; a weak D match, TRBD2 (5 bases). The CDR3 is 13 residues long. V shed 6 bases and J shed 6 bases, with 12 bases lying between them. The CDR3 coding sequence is TGTGCCAGCAGCCCGTTCGGGGTCAATGAGCAGTTCTTC. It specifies CASSPFGVNEQFF.

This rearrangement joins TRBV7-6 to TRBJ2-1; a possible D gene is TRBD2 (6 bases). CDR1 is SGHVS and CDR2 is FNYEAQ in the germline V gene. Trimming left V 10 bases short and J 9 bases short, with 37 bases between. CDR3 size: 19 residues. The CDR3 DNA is TGTGCCACCCTTCCCGCAAGAGCCGGTTTGTTAGCGGAGACGAGTGAGCAGTTCTTC. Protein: CATLPARAGLLAETSEQFF.

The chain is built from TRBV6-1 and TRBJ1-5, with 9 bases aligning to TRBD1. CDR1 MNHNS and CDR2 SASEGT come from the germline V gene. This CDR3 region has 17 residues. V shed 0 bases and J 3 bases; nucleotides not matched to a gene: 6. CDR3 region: CASSEALGQGLNQPQHF. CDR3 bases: TGTGCCAGCAGTGAAGCGTTGGGACAGGGCCTCAATCAGCCCCAGCATTTT.

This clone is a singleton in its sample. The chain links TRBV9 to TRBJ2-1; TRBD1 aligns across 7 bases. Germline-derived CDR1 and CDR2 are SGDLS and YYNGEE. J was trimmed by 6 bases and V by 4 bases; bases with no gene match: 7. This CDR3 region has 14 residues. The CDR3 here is CASSSGTVINEQFF. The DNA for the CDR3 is TGTGCCAGCAGCTCAGGGACAGTCATCAATGAGCAGTTCTTC.

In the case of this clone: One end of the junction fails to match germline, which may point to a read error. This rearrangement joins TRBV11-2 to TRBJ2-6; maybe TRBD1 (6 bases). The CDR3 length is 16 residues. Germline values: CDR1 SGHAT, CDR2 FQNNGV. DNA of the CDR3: TGTGCCAGCAGCTCCCGGGACAAGACTGGGTCCAACGTCCTGACTTTC. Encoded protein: CASSSRDKTGSNVLTF. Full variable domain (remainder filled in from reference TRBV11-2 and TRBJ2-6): EAGVAQSPRYKIIEKRQSVAFWCNPISGHATLYWYQQILGQGPKLLIQFQNNGVVDDSQLPKDRFSAERLKGVDSTLKIQPAKLEDSAVYLCASSSRDKTGSNVLTFGAGSRLTVL.

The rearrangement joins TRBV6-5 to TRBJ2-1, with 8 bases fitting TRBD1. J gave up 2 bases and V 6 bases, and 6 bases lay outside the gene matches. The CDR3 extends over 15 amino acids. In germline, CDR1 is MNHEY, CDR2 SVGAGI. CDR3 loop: CASSPDRAPYNEQFF. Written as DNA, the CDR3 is TGTGCCAGCAGCCCGGACAGGGCACCCTACAATGAGCAGTTCTTC.

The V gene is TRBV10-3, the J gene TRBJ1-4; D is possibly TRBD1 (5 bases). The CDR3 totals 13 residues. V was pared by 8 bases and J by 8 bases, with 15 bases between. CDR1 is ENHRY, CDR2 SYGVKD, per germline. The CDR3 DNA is TGTGCCATCTCTGCAAGGGGTGAGGAAAAACTGTTTTTT. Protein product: CAISARGEEKLFF.

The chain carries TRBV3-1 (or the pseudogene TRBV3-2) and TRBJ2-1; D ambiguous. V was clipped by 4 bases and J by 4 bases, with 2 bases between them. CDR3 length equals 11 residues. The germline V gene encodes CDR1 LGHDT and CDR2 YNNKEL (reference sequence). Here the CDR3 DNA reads TGTGCCAGCAGCCTTTACAATGAGCAGTTCTTC. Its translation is CASSLYNEQFF.

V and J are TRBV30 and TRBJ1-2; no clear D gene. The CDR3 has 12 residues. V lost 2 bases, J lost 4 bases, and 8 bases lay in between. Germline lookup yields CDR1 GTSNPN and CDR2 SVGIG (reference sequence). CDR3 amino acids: CAWSPGSYGYTF. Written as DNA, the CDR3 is TGTGCCTGGAGTCCGGGATCCTATGGCTACACCTTC.

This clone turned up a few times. The CDR3 loop reads CASLAGELYNEQFF. The CDR3 coding sequence is TGTGCCAGCCTAGCGGGGGAGCTATACAATGAGCAGTTCTTC. The genes are TRBV6-5 and TRBJ2-1, with 10 bases matching TRBD2. Germline CDR1 MNHEY, CDR2 SVGAGI. The CDR3 has 14 amino acids. With 8 bases clipped from V and 4 bases from J, the junction kept 5 bases outside the gene matches.

The CDR3 sequence: CATSSPGTGATQTQYF. In DNA, the CDR3 is TGTGCCACCAGCTCCCCTGGGACGGGAGCCACTCAGACCCAGTACTTC. The chain uses TRBV15 and TRBJ2-5; a weak D match, TRBD2 (6 bases). The CDR3 has 16 residues. CDR1 and CDR2 from the germline V gene are LNHNV and YYDKDF (reference sequence). The V end lost 5 bases, the J end lost 6 bases, and 22 bases lay between the germline ends.

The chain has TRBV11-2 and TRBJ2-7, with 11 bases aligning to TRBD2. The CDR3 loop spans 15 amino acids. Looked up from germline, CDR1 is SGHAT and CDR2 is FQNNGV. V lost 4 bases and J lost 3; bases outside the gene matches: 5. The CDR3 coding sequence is TGTGCCAGCAGCTCGACTAGCGGGACCCGCTACGAGCAGTACTTC. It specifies CASSSTSGTRYEQYF.

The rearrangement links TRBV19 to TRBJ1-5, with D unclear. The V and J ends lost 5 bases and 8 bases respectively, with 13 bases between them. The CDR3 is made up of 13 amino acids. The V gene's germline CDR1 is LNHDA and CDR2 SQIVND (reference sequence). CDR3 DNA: TGTGCCAGTAGTTCGGAGGGTAGGGAGCCCCAGCATTTT. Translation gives CASSSEGREPQHF.

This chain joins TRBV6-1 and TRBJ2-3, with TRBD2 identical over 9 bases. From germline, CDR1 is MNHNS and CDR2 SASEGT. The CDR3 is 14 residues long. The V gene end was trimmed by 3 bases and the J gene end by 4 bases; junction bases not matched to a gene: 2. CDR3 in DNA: TGTGCCAGCAGTGAGGGACTAGCCCCAGATACGCAGTATTTT. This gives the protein CASSEGLAPDTQYF.

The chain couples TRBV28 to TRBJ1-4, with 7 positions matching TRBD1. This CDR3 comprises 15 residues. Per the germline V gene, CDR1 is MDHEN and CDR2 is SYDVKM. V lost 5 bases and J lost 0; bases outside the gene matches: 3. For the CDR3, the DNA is TGTGCCAGCAGTCCAGGGGGATCAACTAATGAAAAACTGTTTTTT. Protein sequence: CASSPGGSTNEKLFF.

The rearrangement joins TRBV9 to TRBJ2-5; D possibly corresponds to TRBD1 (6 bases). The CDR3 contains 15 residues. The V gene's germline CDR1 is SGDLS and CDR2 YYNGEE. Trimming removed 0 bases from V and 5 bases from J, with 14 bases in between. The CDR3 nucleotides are TGTGCCAGCAGCGTAGTCTGGGGGCGCGGGGAGACCCAGTACTTC. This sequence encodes CASSVVWGRGETQYF.